A single sample gave rise to the 24 T cell receptor beta chains below, sequenced in a study of Graves' ophthalmopathy and Graves' hyperthyroidism. The authors amplified TCR beta CDR3 regions from RNA transcripts. Amplification began with first-round RT-PCR using HTBI primers, then second-round multiplex PCR was performed. TCRdb processed the multiplex PCR reads anew with MiXCR; each CDR3 protein has one entry. The sample holds 350,000 to 450,000 distinct CDR3 sequences, approximately 20% seen once. Sequencing was performed on peripheral blood. The receptors here all came from a woman aged 18-35 years with Graves' ophthalmopathy.

This rearrangement joins TRBV6-1 to TRBJ2-7, with 9 bases lining up with TRBD2. V was pared by 6 bases and J by 9 bases, with 15 bases of the junction left unmatched. This CDR3 region has 15 residues. Germline CDR1 is MNHNS and CDR2 is SASEGT. CDR3 in amino acids: CASSAPGLALGGQYF. CDR3 in DNA: TGTGCCAGCAGCGCACCCGGACTAGCGCTGGGCGGGCAGTACTTC.

This clonotype was observed many times. The chain recombines TRBV6-2 or TRBV6-3 with TRBJ2-5; D remains unclear. The V gene lost 0 bases and the J gene lost 7 bases, with 6 bases spanning the gap. Germline CDR1 reads MNHEY; CDR2 reads SVGEGT. The CDR3 is 12 amino acids. The CDR3 protein is CASSYSVGTQYF. The CDR3 region has the DNA TGTGCCAGCAGTTACTCGGTTGGGACCCAGTACTTC.

At least ten counts were recorded for this clonotype. The chain uses TRBV7-9 and TRBJ1-1; TRBD1 agrees at 7 bases. Germline trimming cut 4 bases from V and 6 bases from J; bases unmatched to any gene: 11. The CDR3 consists of 15 residues. Per the germline V gene, CDR1 is SEHNR and CDR2 is FQNEAQ (reference sequence). CDR3 protein: CASSSGTEIAAEAFF. The DNA for the CDR3 is TGTGCCAGCAGCTCCGGGACAGAGATAGCGGCTGAAGCTTTCTTT. The whole variable domain, remainder taken from reference TRBV7-9 and TRBJ1-1, is DTGVSQNPRHKITKRGQNVTFRCDPISEHNRLYWYRQTLGQGPEFLTYFQNEAQLEKSRLLSDRFSAERPKGSFSTLEIQRTEQGDSAMYLCASSSGTEIAAEAFFGQGTRLTVV.

This clonotype came up many times. V is TRBV4-1 and J is TRBJ1-3; D call uncertain. Deletions cut 1 base from V and 0 bases from J, with 13 bases between. CDR1 is MGHRA and CDR2 is YSYEKL in the germline V gene. The CDR3 covers 17 residues. The DNA for the CDR3 is TGCGCCAGCAGCCAAGTGGCGGGATCTTTCTCTGGAAACACCATATATTTT. This encodes CASSQVAGSFSGNTIYF.

This clonotype occurred many times. The V call is TRBV6-5, the J call TRBJ2-5; 10 nucleotides line up with TRBD1. This CDR3 region has 15 residues. V lost 6 bases and J lost 0; bases outside the gene matches: 4. Germline loops: CDR1 MNHEY, CDR2 SVGAGI. CDR3: CASRGTGAYQETQYF. The CDR3 DNA is TGTGCCAGCAGGGGGACAGGGGCGTACCAAGAGACCCAGTACTTC.

This clonotype was seen repeatedly, ten times or more. The chain is built from TRBV20-1 and TRBJ2-7; possible D gene TRBD1, 5 bases. CDR3 length: 16 residues. In germline, CDR1 is DFQATT, CDR2 SNEGSKA (reference sequence). Trimming removed 0 bases from V and 4 bases from J, with 19 bases in between. This CDR3 reads CSARDFRQGGRYEQYF. The CDR3 bases are TGCAGTGCTAGAGATTTTCGGCAGGGTGGTAGGTACGAGCAGTACTTC.

This clonotype was seen many times. J is TRBJ2-2 and V is TRBV28; tentative D call: TRBD1 (5 bases). The V gene's germline CDR1 is MDHEN and CDR2 SYDVKM. V was clipped by 3 bases and J by 1 base, with 12 bases between them. The CDR3 totals 16 residues. In DNA form, the CDR3 reads TGTGCCAGCAGTTTTCTGGGGCCAGGGAACACCGGGGAGCTGTTTTTT. Its protein product is CASSFLGPGNTGELFF.

This clonotype was seen many times. The chain is built from TRBV9 and TRBJ1-5; D is ambiguous. CDR3 size: 13 residues. Germline CDR1 is SGDLS and CDR2 is YYNGEE. V was trimmed by 3 bases and J by 9 bases, leaving 13 bases between them. The DNA for the CDR3 is TGTGCCAGCAGCGGCTCAACACGGGGGCCCCAGCATTTT. This sequence encodes CASSGSTRGPQHF.

This chain joins TRBV28 and TRBJ2-5; 10 bases align to TRBD2. The J call could be wrong; TRBJ2-4 is a better fit for the DNA end. Germline loops: CDR1 MDHEN, CDR2 SYDVKM. The CDR3 loop spans 16 amino acids. The CDR3 nucleotides are TGTGCCAGCAGTGGTCGGAGAGCGGGGGGGAGGGACATTCAGTACTTC. It translates to CASSGRRAGGRDIQYF.

The sample holds many counts of this clonotype. This rearrangement joins TRBV6-2 or TRBV6-3 to TRBJ2-2; TRBD1 might be the D (6 bases). There are 15 residues in the CDR3. Germline values: CDR1 MNHEY, CDR2 SVGEGT. V shed 5 bases and J shed 4 bases, with 14 bases lying between them. This chain's CDR3 is CASSDRPWSTGELFF. CDR3 sequence (DNA): TGTGCCAGCAGTGACAGGCCGTGGAGCACCGGGGAGCTGTTTTTT.

This clonotype was seen ten or more times. The chain recombines TRBV24-1 with TRBJ2-7; TRBD1 matches at 8 bases. J was trimmed by 3 bases and V by 4 bases; bases with no gene match: 7. Germline loops: CDR1 KGHDR, CDR2 SFDVKD. The CDR3 extends over 15 amino acids. The CDR3 protein is CATSEGGTGSYEQYF. Here the CDR3 DNA reads TGTGCCACCAGTGAAGGCGGGACAGGAAGCTACGAGCAGTACTTC.

This clonotype appeared many times. The rearrangement joins TRBV30 to TRBJ1-2; 8 bases agree with TRBD1. The CDR3 length is 15 residues. The V gene end was trimmed by 1 base and the J gene end by 3 bases; junction bases not matched to a gene: 7. The germline CDR1 and CDR2 sequences are GTSNPN and SVGIG (reference sequence). The CDR3 reads CAWSDQGAQDYGYTF. As DNA, the CDR3 is TGTGCCTGGAGTGATCAGGGGGCGCAGGACTATGGCTACACCTTC.

V and J are TRBV5-1 and TRBJ1-1; D possibly corresponds to TRBD1 (5 bases). Germline loops: CDR1 SGHRS, CDR2 YFSETQ. The V end was cut by 2 bases, the J end by 1 base, with 9 bases between. CDR3 length: 14 residues. CDR3: CASSFGAGNTEAFF. The CDR3 region has the DNA TGCGCCAGCAGCTTCGGGGCGGGGAACACTGAAGCTTTCTTT.

This clonotype was recorded many times. V usage is TRBV7-9 and J usage is TRBJ2-7; tentatively, D is TRBD1 (5 bases). V was trimmed by 1 base and J by 2 bases, leaving 9 bases between them. The CDR3 runs to 14 residues. CDR1 SEHNR and CDR2 FQNEAQ come from the germline V gene (reference sequence). The CDR3 region is CASSLVREPYEQYF. The DNA of the CDR3 is TGTGCCAGCAGCTTAGTCAGGGAACCCTACGAGCAGTACTTC.

This clonotype occurred many times. The rearrangement joins TRBV20-1 to TRBJ2-4; no clear D. The CDR3 has 14 residues. Per germline, CDR1 DFQATT and CDR2 SNEGSKA (reference sequence). Trimming left V 3 bases short and J 0 bases short, with 9 bases between. This chain's CDR3 is CSASWYLAKNIQYF. CDR3 DNA: TGCAGTGCTAGTTGGTATCTAGCCAAAAACATTCAGTACTTC.

There are many counts of this clonotype. This chain links TRBV28 with TRBJ2-7; D may be TRBD2 (7 bases). V lost 7 bases to trimming and J lost 6 bases, with 16 bases between them. The CDR3 runs to 13 residues. CDR1 is MDHEN, CDR2 SYDVKM, per germline. This CDR3 reads CASMGGGRGEQYF. The CDR3, as DNA: TGTGCCAGCATGGGGGGGGGGCGCGGCGAGCAGTACTTC.

Ten or more counts support this clonotype. This chain connects TRBV6-1 to TRBJ1-3; possible D gene TRBD1, 6 bases. The CDR3 runs 15 residues. Germline CDR1 is MNHNS and CDR2 is SASEGT. The V and J ends lost 2 bases and 0 bases respectively, with 8 bases between them. The CDR3 nucleotides are TGTGCCAGCAGTGAACAGGGGAGCTCTGGAAACACCATATATTTT. Its translation: CASSEQGSSGNTIYF.

V usage is TRBV28 and J usage is TRBJ2-5; 8 nucleotides align to TRBD2. With V trimmed by 6 bases and J by 1 base, 16 bases remained unmatched. The CDR3 has 18 amino acids. CDR1 and CDR2 from the germline V gene are MDHEN and SYDVKM. The CDR3 region has the DNA TGTGCCAGCAGCCAAGCGTCCAGCGGGAGACGGGGCCAAGAGACCCAGTACTTC. This gives the protein CASSQASSGRRGQETQYF.

The chain couples TRBV6-1 to TRBJ2-4; the match to TRBD2 covers 11 bases. Germline values: CDR1 MNHNS, CDR2 SASEGT. CDR3 size: 15 residues. The V and J ends lost 9 bases and 4 bases, in that order; junction bases with no gene match: 8. The CDR3 is CASNSGTSGKNIQYF. The CDR3 DNA sequence: TGTGCCAGTAATTCCGGGACTAGCGGAAAAAACATTCAGTACTTC.

This clonotype was counted many times. This chain connects TRBV6-4 to TRBJ2-4, with 7 positions matching TRBD2. Germline trimming cut 4 bases from V and 7 bases from J; bases unmatched to any gene: 16. The CDR3 extends over 17 amino acids. The V gene's germline CDR1 is MRHNA and CDR2 SNTAGT. This CDR3 reads CASSALGLVLSRNIQYF. In DNA form, the CDR3 reads TGTGCCAGCAGTGCCCTTGGACTAGTTCTTAGCCGCAACATTCAGTACTTC.

At least ten counts were recorded for this clonotype. J is TRBJ2-2 and V is TRBV11-2; D tentatively reads TRBD1 or TRBD2 (6 bases each). CDR1 is SGHAT, CDR2 FQNNGV, per germline. The CDR3 is 17 residues long. Trimming stripped 2 bases from V and 4 bases from J, with 17 bases between. The CDR3 protein is CASSLSMGGGGTGELFF. As DNA, the CDR3 is TGTGCCAGCAGCTTAAGTATGGGAGGAGGGGGCACCGGGGAGCTGTTTTTT.

V usage is TRBV4-2 and J usage is TRBJ2-2; tentatively, D is TRBD1 or TRBD2 (5 bases each). This CDR3 region has 15 residues. Trimming removed 4 bases from V and 4 bases from J, with 13 bases in between. Per germline, CDR1 LGHNA and CDR2 YNFKEQ. CDR3 DNA: TGTGCCAGCAGCCCTTCCGGGGCCGGCACCGGGGAGCTGTTTTTT. Translating gives CASSPSGAGTGELFF.

Only a few counts were recorded for this clonotype. The genes are TRBV14 and TRBJ2-7, with TRBD2 as a possible D gene (6 bases). Germline V gene sequence: CDR1 SGHDN, CDR2 FVKESK. The V and J ends lost 2 bases and 0 bases respectively, with 14 bases between them. The CDR3 is 16 residues long. The CDR3 coding sequence is TGTGCCAGCAGCCAATACGGTCGGGGGAGCTCCTACGAGCAGTACTTC. It yields the protein CASSQYGRGSSYEQYF.

This clonotype was counted ten times or more. This chain joins TRBV2 and TRBJ1-6; D ambiguous. The CDR3 sequence is 16 residues long. Germline CDR1 and CDR2: SNHLY and FYNNEI. The V end lost 1 base, the J end lost 4 bases, and 11 bases lay between the germline ends. As DNA, the CDR3 is TGTGCCAGCAGTGAAGATCGGGGTCTATATAATTCACCCCTCCACTTT. As protein: CASSEDRGLYNSPLHF.